One sample yielded the 32 T cell receptor beta chains listed below, sequenced in a study of blood T cell repertoires in COVID-19 (dated by TCRdb to between 2020 and 2021). Libraries were made using the immunoSEQ multiplex PCR assay. What TCRdb holds here is the immuneACCESS table cut down to in-frame rearrangements. Part of the clones is not present; checked against another copy, under half of the missing clones reflect an unresolved V gene, and the others are unexplained. Present in this sample are 95,000 to 150,000 clones, around 80% of which were seen just once. The ten largest clones add up to under 45% of the sample. Sequenced: peripheral blood. The receptors stem from a man aged 35 to 55 with active or convalescent COVID-19.

A single count supports this clone. This chain connects TRBV12-5 to TRBJ1-1; TRBD1 aligns across 7 bases. Germline assignment: CDR1 LGHNT and CDR2 FRNRAP. V lost 6 bases, J lost 3 bases, and 10 bases stayed unmatched. The CDR3 totals 15 residues. CDR3 residues: CASGISGRGDTEAFF. CDR3 DNA sequence: TGTGCTAGTGGGATCTCGGGCAGGGGGGACACTGAAGCTTTCTTT.

The V and J genes are TRBV27 and TRBJ2-7, with a weak D call TRBD1 (5 bases). Germline V gives CDR1 MNHEY, CDR2 SMNVEV (reference sequence). This CDR3 is 16 amino acids long. The V gene lost 1 base and the J gene lost 0 bases, with 13 bases spanning the gap. DNA of the CDR3: TGTGCCAGCAGTTTATATCCGGACAAGAGCTCCTACGAGCAGTACTTC. Protein sequence: CASSLYPDKSSYEQYF.

CDR3 sequence (DNA): TGTGCCATCAGGACGGAGCCCAATCAGCCCCAGCATTTT. It codes for CAIRTEPNQPQHF. The chain has TRBV10-3 and TRBJ1-5; unclear D gene. Per the germline V gene, CDR1 is ENHRY and CDR2 is SYGVKD. This CDR3 spans 13 amino acids. Trimming removed 6 bases from V and 3 bases from J, with 9 bases in between.

The gene calls are TRBV9 and TRBJ1-3; D gene unclear. Germline assignment: CDR1 SGDLS and CDR2 YYNGEE. The CDR3 contains 16 residues. With 0 bases removed from V and 3 bases from J, the gap between germline ends came to 13 bases. DNA of the CDR3: TGTGCCAGCAGCGTAGGTAGCGGGGAATTTGGAAACACCATATATTTT. Its protein product is CASSVGSGEFGNTIYF.

The rearrangement uses TRBV5-4 and TRBJ2-2; D is possibly TRBD1 (5 bases). Germline loops: CDR1 SGHNT, CDR2 YYREEE (reference sequence). Trimming left V 0 bases short and J 2 bases short, with 8 bases between. This CDR3 is 15 amino acids long. CDR3 in DNA: TGTGCCAGCAGCTTGGCAGGGCGAAACACCGGGGAGCTGTTTTTT. It yields the protein CASSLAGRNTGELFF.

This clone occurred once. The V and J genes are TRBV6-5 and TRBJ1-2, with no clear D. CDR1 MNHEY and CDR2 SVGAGI come from the germline V gene. The length of the CDR3 is 12 residues. V dropped 2 bases and J dropped 8 bases, with 9 bases sitting between them. In DNA, the CDR3 is TGTGCCAGCAGTTACACTGATCGGGGCTACACCTTC. Its protein is CASSYTDRGYTF.

The rearrangement joins TRBV5-1 to TRBJ2-7, with a weak D call TRBD2 (6 bases). The V gene's germline CDR1 is SGHRS and CDR2 YFSETQ. The germline V and J ends were trimmed by 0 bases and 5 bases, with 12 bases remaining between them. The CDR3 extends over 14 amino acids. The CDR3 bases are TGCGCCAGCAGCTTGGTGAGTTCGGGAGACGAGCAGTACTTC. Encoded protein: CASSLVSSGDEQYF.

This chain joins TRBV5-1 and TRBJ2-3, with D possibly matching TRBD1 (5 bases). CDR1 and CDR2 from the germline V gene are SGHRS and YFSETQ. Trimming took 4 bases from V and 4 from J, leaving 19 bases between them. There are 16 residues in the CDR3. The CDR3 loop is CASSLSEFWGPDTQYF. The CDR3 nucleotides are TGCGCCAGCAGCCTTTCGGAATTTTGGGGCCCAGATACGCAGTATTTT.

Only one count was recorded for this clone. V gene TRBV29-1 combines with J gene TRBJ2-5, with 7 positions matching TRBD1. Germline CDR1 is SQVTM and CDR2 is ANQGSEA. The CDR3 has 14 residues. Trimming removed 2 bases from V and 8 bases from J; junction bases left unmatched: 11. The CDR3, as DNA: TGCAGCGTTGAATTCCCTTTGGCAGGGGGTACCCAGTACTTC. It encodes CSVEFPLAGGTQYF.

This chain uses TRBV19 with TRBJ2-7; possibly TRBD2 for D (7 bases). Germline loops: CDR1 LNHDA, CDR2 SQIVND (reference sequence). V was cut by 5 bases and J by 2 bases, with 19 bases left in between. The CDR3 is 16 amino acids. CDR3 bases: TGTGCCAGTAGTGTGGGGGGGGCAGCGGCCGCCTACGAGCAGTACTTC. Its protein product is CASSVGGAAAAYEQYF.

The rearrangement joins TRBV7-9 to TRBJ2-1; D is perhaps TRBD1 (5 bases). Deletions cut 1 base from V and 7 bases from J, with 20 bases between. The CDR3 is made up of 17 amino acids. In germline, CDR1 is SEHNR, CDR2 FQNEAQ (reference sequence). Here the CDR3 reads CASSLGQPQGLRNEQFF. Written as DNA, the CDR3 is TGTGCCAGCAGCTTAGGCCAGCCCCAGGGTTTGCGTAATGAGCAGTTCTTC.

The chain has TRBV15 and TRBJ1-1; TRBD1 is a possible D gene (6 bases). Germline CDR1 reads LNHNV; CDR2 reads YYDKDF (reference sequence). Trimming shortened V by 0 bases and J by 6 bases, and 20 bases separated the two germline ends. CDR3 length equals 17 residues. The CDR3: CATSRDRVGDNLSEAFF. CDR3 in DNA: TGTGCCACCAGCAGAGATCGGGTAGGGGACAATTTATCTGAAGCTTTCTTT.

The chain couples TRBV27 to TRBJ1-4; D may be TRBD1 (6 bases). V was shortened by 0 bases and J by 4 bases, with 9 bases between the two germline ends. The germline V gene encodes CDR1 MNHEY and CDR2 SMNVEV (reference sequence). The CDR3 covers 15 residues. The DNA for the CDR3 is TGTGCCAGCAGTTTATCGGCAGGGGTTAATGAAAAACTGTTTTTT. It encodes CASSLSAGVNEKLFF.

The V call is TRBV19, the J call TRBJ1-5; possibly TRBD1 for D (6 bases). This CDR3 region has 14 residues. V dropped 10 bases and J dropped 0 bases, with 13 bases sitting between them. The germline gives CDR1 LNHDA, CDR2 SQIVND (reference sequence). The CDR3 region has the DNA TGTGCCACAACTACAGGGTATAGCAATCAGCCCCAGCATTTT. Its translation: CATTTGYSNQPQHF. Using reference TRBV19 and TRBJ1-5 for the parts outside the CDR3, the full variable domain is DGGITQSPKYLFRKEGQNVTLSCEQNLNHDAMYWYRQDPGQGLRLIYYSQIVNDFQKGDIAEGYSVSREKKESFPLTVTSAQKNPTAFYLCATTTGYSNQPQHFGDGTRLSIL.

The rearrangement uses TRBV30 and TRBJ2-2; 8 positions match TRBD2. The CDR3 has 15 amino acids. Germline V CDR1 and CDR2: GTSNPN, SVGIG (reference sequence). The trim removed 5 bases at V and 4 bases at J, leaving 9 bases unmatched. CDR3 sequence reads: CAWHPEAGVTGELFF. DNA for the CDR3: TGTGCCTGGCACCCCGAAGCGGGAGTCACCGGGGAGCTGTTTTTT.

The chain joins TRBV28 to TRBJ1-2; D might be TRBD1 (5 bases). CDR3 length: 16 residues. CDR1 and CDR2 (germline): MDHEN, SYDVKM. Trimming stripped 5 bases from V and 4 bases from J, with 20 bases between. CDR3 loop: CASSLGTGGWAYGYTF. The CDR3 nucleotides read TGTGCCAGCAGTCTGGGGACGGGGGGTTGGGCCTATGGCTACACCTTC.

This rearrangement joins TRBV9 to TRBJ1-1, with 10 bases matching TRBD1. CDR3 size: 15 residues. Germline V lookup: CDR1 SGDLS, CDR2 YYNGEE. J lost 1 base, V lost 4 bases, and 4 bases had no gene match. The CDR3 DNA is TGTGCCAGCAGCTCCCGGGACAGGGGGAACACTGAAGCTTTCTTT. Residues: CASSSRDRGNTEAFF.

This chain joins TRBV9 and TRBJ1-2, with 7 bases aligning to TRBD1. Germline V gene lookup returns CDR1 SGDLS and CDR2 YYNGEE. The ends lost 0 bases at V and 9 bases at J; junction bases unmatched: 8. The CDR3 contains 14 residues. CDR3: CASSVAETGTRYTF. The DNA of the CDR3 is TGTGCCAGCAGCGTAGCTGAGACAGGGACGCGCTACACCTTC.

V usage is TRBV27 and J usage is TRBJ2-7, with TRBD1 matching 9 bases. Germline-derived CDR1 and CDR2 are MNHEY and SMNVEV (reference sequence). Trimming took 6 bases from V and 0 from J; bases not matched to a gene: 3. The CDR3 totals 14 residues. The CDR3 spells CASRQGALSYEQYF. CDR3 sequence (DNA): TGTGCCAGCAGACAGGGGGCGCTCTCCTACGAGCAGTACTTC.

CDR3 DNA: TGTGCCTGGAGTCTGGGGGCGATAGATACGCAGTATTTT. It encodes CAWSLGAIDTQYF. The genes are TRBV30 and TRBJ2-3; maybe TRBD1 (6 bases). This CDR3 contains 13 residues. V lost 2 bases, J lost 5 bases, and 11 bases lay in between. CDR1 GTSNPN and CDR2 SVGIG come from the germline V gene (reference sequence).

The chain uses TRBV5-1 and TRBJ2-5, with D perhaps TRBD1 (5 bases). This CDR3 region has 12 residues. V shed 1 base and J shed 5 bases, with 6 bases lying between them. CDR1 and CDR2 from the germline V gene are SGHRS and YFSETQ. The CDR3 nucleotides are TGCGCCAGCAGCTTGCCAGGGGAGACCCAGTACTTC. Residues: CASSLPGETQYF.

This rearrangement joins TRBV9 to TRBJ2-7, with TRBD2 identical over 10 bases. CDR1 SGDLS and CDR2 YYNGEE come from the germline V gene. This CDR3 is built from 15 residues. J gave up 3 bases and V 3 bases, and 6 bases lay outside the gene matches. The CDR3 loop reads CASSAAGGENYEQYF. Here the CDR3 DNA reads TGTGCCAGCAGCGCAGCGGGAGGGGAAAACTACGAGCAGTACTTC.

The gene calls are TRBV6-1 and TRBJ1-2; no firm D call. V was clipped by 2 bases and J by 4 bases, with 5 bases between them. Per the germline V gene, CDR1 is MNHNS and CDR2 is SASEGT. The CDR3 contains 12 residues. CDR3 sequence reads: CASSEPTYGYTF. CDR3 coding DNA: TGTGCCAGCAGTGAACCTACCTATGGCTACACCTTC.

The chain couples TRBV6-1 to TRBJ1-1, with D maybe TRBD1 (6 bases). Trimming pared 3 bases from V and 0 bases from J, leaving 11 bases between. The germline gives CDR1 MNHNS, CDR2 SASEGT. CDR3 length equals 15 residues. The CDR3 nucleotides are TGTGCCAGCAGTGAGAGGGGGAATATGAACACTGAAGCTTTCTTT. This encodes CASSERGNMNTEAFF.

The chain links TRBV20-1 to TRBJ1-2; D might be TRBD1 (5 bases). This CDR3 spans 10 amino acids. The V end lost 5 bases, the J end lost 8 bases, and 9 bases lay between the germline ends. Germline V gene sequence: CDR1 DFQATT, CDR2 SNEGSKA (reference sequence). CDR3 sequence: CSAFGGGYTF. DNA for the CDR3: TGCAGTGCTTTCGGGGGGGGCTACACCTTC.

This chain connects TRBV30 to TRBJ1-2; D perhaps matches TRBD1 (5 bases). V was pared by 2 bases and J by 6 bases, with 10 bases between. CDR3 length: 12 residues. Germline V lookup: CDR1 GTSNPN, CDR2 SVGIG (reference sequence). Here the CDR3 reads CAWSQKGHGYTF. The CDR3, as DNA: TGTGCCTGGAGTCAGAAGGGGCATGGCTACACCTTC.

The table lists this clone with a count of one. The chain's CDR3 is CATSPGGLAGDLEQYF. The CDR3 DNA follows: TGTGCCACCAGCCCTGGGGGACTAGCGGGAGACCTGGAGCAGTACTTC. The V call is TRBV15, the J call TRBJ2-7; TRBD2 matches 14 bases. The CDR3 covers 16 residues. After removal of 5 bases from V and 7 bases from J, the junction contained 10 bases not matched to a gene. Germline V CDR1 and CDR2: LNHNV, YYDKDF (reference sequence).

This chain links TRBV10-3 with TRBJ1-4, with 8 nucleotides matching TRBD1. This CDR3 contains 15 residues. V was clipped by 5 bases and J by 7 bases; unmatched bases: 9. The germline V gene has CDR1 ENHRY and CDR2 SYGVKD. The DNA for the CDR3 is TGTGCCATCAGTTCCTCCGGACAGGGAGGTGAAAAACTGTTTTTT. Its translation: CAISSSGQGGEKLFF.

The chain recombines TRBV6-4 with TRBJ2-3; a possible D gene is TRBD1 (5 bases). The CDR3 runs to 14 residues. The germline V gene encodes CDR1 MRHNA and CDR2 SNTAGT. V was clipped by 8 bases and J by 2 bases, with 14 bases between them. The CDR3 nucleotides read TGTGCCAGCCGAGGAGACAGCGACACAGATACGCAGTATTTT. It codes for CASRGDSDTDTQYF.

The rearrangement uses TRBV9 and TRBJ2-3, with D possibly being TRBD2 (6 bases). The germline gives CDR1 SGDLS, CDR2 YYNGEE. V lost 4 bases, J lost 5 bases, and 20 bases lay in between. The CDR3 is made up of 16 amino acids. CDR3 sequence (DNA): TGTGCCAGCAGCACGTTAGCGGACGGGGCTAGAGATACGCAGTATTTT. Encoded protein: CASSTLADGARDTQYF.

The chain combines TRBV9 with TRBJ1-3; 7 bases fit TRBD1. Germline lookup yields CDR1 SGDLS and CDR2 YYNGEE. The CDR3 has 14 residues. V trimming: 3 bases; J trimming: 2 bases; junction bases outside the gene matches: 2. CDR3 sequence reads: CASSAGTAGNTIYF. CDR3 DNA: TGTGCCAGCAGCGCTGGGACAGCTGGAAACACCATATATTTT.

This chain joins TRBV5-5 and TRBJ1-2; D is unresolved. V was clipped by 1 base and J by 0 bases, with 10 bases between them. CDR3 length: 15 residues. Germline assignment: CDR1 SGHKS and CDR2 YYEKEE (reference sequence). CDR3 protein: CASSLTVAPNYGYTF. CDR3 DNA sequence: TGTGCCAGCAGCTTGACGGTTGCCCCTAACTATGGCTACACCTTC.